This is a list of T cell receptor beta chains from one sample in a study of early T cells in non-severe SARS-CoV-2 infection. TCRdb re-called the 5' RACE reads with MiXCR, one entry per CDR3 protein. The sample has 60,000 or so distinct CDR3 sequences; approximately 12% are singletons. The sample consisted of whole blood. These receptors all come from an adult who was a healthcare worker with PCR-confirmed SARS-CoV-2 infection or an uninfected control (not recorded which). The conserved cysteine and the conserved F or W are not part of the CDR3 here.

CDR3,length,J,V
SAGAGYTQY,9,TRBJ2-3,TRBV20-1
ASSSPGQGVYEQY,13,TRBJ2-7,TRBV7-9
ASNRIGRTYGYT,12,TRBJ1-2,TRBV5-1
ASSSKGGHGNTIY,13,TRBJ1-3,TRBV2
SALPGGRGNQPQH,13,TRBJ1-5,TRBV20-1
AISESGNTGELF,12,TRBJ2-2,TRBV10-3
ASSPTGTGGGGERSIQY,17,TRBJ2-4,TRBV19
ASSFGGSGANVLT,13,TRBJ2-6,TRBV12-3/TRBV12-4
SATIGLARYNEQF,13,TRBJ2-1,TRBV20-1
ASSGRQGVSNQPQH,14,TRBJ1-5,TRBV19
ASSLLQYTEAF,11,TRBJ1-1,TRBV7-6
ATGRAMETQY,10,TRBJ2-5,TRBV15
ASSLAGFSYNEQF,13,TRBJ2-1,TRBV5-4
ASSQELGQPVVKYEQY,16,TRBJ2-7,TRBV4-3
ASSPSGLNQPQH,12,TRBJ1-5,TRBV7-8
ASSKKGDRGYGYT,13,TRBJ1-2,TRBV25-1
ASSTRQGPYGYT,12,TRBJ1-2,TRBV10-2
ASRDTGINGYT,11,TRBJ1-2,TRBV2
ASSLTTSGQETQY,13,TRBJ2-5,TRBV7-2
ASSVGENRNYGYT,13,TRBJ1-2,TRBV9
SVGENEGNEQF,11,TRBJ2-1,TRBV29-1
ASSLTWSGQENQPQH,15,TRBJ1-5,TRBV7-2
AISEGLAGDTQY,12,TRBJ2-3,TRBV10-3